The clone carrying this T cell receptor (beta chain) has a handful of counts. Its target is unknown. The record originates from a study of PD-1 blockade in classical Hodgkin lymphoma. Study-level results: Later analyses included only patients treated at least 1 year post-ASCT. Still unresolved is the cause of the repertoire differences, which may be disease activity or prior therapy. Baseline diversity in complete responders resembled that of newly diagnosed patients.

Every single patient, without exception, relapsed after autologous stem cell transplantation, and brentuximab vedotin exposure varied. CD8+ T cell isolation from thawed PBMCs was performed by magnetic negative selection. Method: immunoSEQ multiplex PCR; TCRdb's copy keeps in-frame clones and lacks some. The sample lists some 1,500 clones; under 80% were seen once. This TCR was recovered from a human donor with classical Hodgkin lymphoma. Specimen: CD8+ T cells from blood, collected at baseline.

The CDR3 DNA reads as TGTGCCACCAGCAGGTCGGGACAGGGGGCATTTGGCTACACCTTC. It is translated as CATSRSGQGAFGYTF. The V and J genes are TRBV15 and TRBJ1-2; 12 nucleotides match TRBD1. CDR3 size: 15 residues. With V trimmed by 3 bases and J by 7 bases, 6 bases remained unmatched. CDR1 is LNHNV, CDR2 YYDKDF, per germline (reference sequence). The full variable domain, completed using reference TRBV15 and TRBJ1-2, is DAMVIQNPRYQVTQFGKPVTLSCSQTLNHNVMYWYQQKSSQAPKLLFHYYDKDFNNEADTPDNFQSRRPNTSFCFLDIRSPGLGDTAMYLCATSRSGQGAFGYTFGSGTRLTVV.